Detailed here is one TCR beta chain. The whole isolated RNA underwent reverse transcription, so sequencing captured expressed TCRB transcripts. Profiling relied on immunoSEQ multiplex PCR, and the TCRdb table lists in-frame clones only, not all of them. The top ten hold less than 0.04% of the sample, which has about 410,000 clones, approximately 14% seen once. Germline lookup yields CDR1 SGDLS and CDR2 YYNGEE. V was trimmed by 0 bases and J by 4 bases, leaving 22 bases between them. The CDR3 totals 18 residues. The data belong to a study of beta chain features in type 1 diabetes. Source material: naive CD4+ T cells from blood. The rearrangement joins TRBV9 to TRBJ1-2; D possibly corresponds to TRBD1 (6 bases). The sequence was obtained from a man aged 30 to 45 in good health. Here the CDR3 DNA reads TGTGCCAGCAGCGTAGATCTTGTAGGGGACACGAACATCTATGGCTACACCTTC. It specifies CASSVDLVGDTNIYGYTF.